This T cell receptor (beta chain) was profiled in a study of long-term antiretroviral therapy in people with HIV (dated by TCRdb to the early 2020s). The study in broad terms: The earliest samples were collected approximately a decade before the 2015 WHO recommendation for immediate ART, a period when ART was typically delayed until CD4 counts fell. This retrospective serial study examined whether starting ART and sustained HIV suppression were associated with changes in the composition and diversity of the TRB repertoire in peripheral blood. From some 30 adults with confirmed HIV infection, the cohort provided under 200 cryopreserved PBMC samples, gathered serially across a mean of approximately six years (range 1-12). Of the 25 to 30 participants with HIV, fewer than twelve were female. No cross-contamination during QIAcube processing was shown when test extractions of a monoclonal T-cell line were performed alongside about 33 polyclonal samples.

The immunoSEQ hsTCRB v3.0 assay was used at survey level resolution to sequence the TRB variable region. TRB sequencing targeted a depth of about 35,000-50,000 T-cell genomes per sample. Pooled TRB libraries were sequenced on an Illumina MiSeq with a v3 150-cycle kit. The original methods were these. Analysis of repertoires was carried out in R inside a reproducible Nextflow workflow spanning QC, data transformation and analysis. LymphoSeq2, an R package for exploring AIRR-Seq data, was used to implement custom analyses. Several samples yielding fewer than 5000 total TRB sequences were excluded, leaving around 200 analyzed HIV repertoires. Among the approximately 190 retained HIV repertoires, more than 55 were collected before ART initiation and some 130 after ART initiation. Each repertoire was downsampled to 5000 TRB nucleotide sequences, and summary statistics were averaged across 100 downsampling iterations. TRB sequences were retained for analysis only if CDR3 regions of at least seven amino acids were present. Diversity was measured with a Shannon entropy-derived clonality score and the Gini coefficient. In the repertoire networks, any two of the top 5000 CDR3 amino acid sequences were connected whenever the two sequences differed by an edit distance of one. Antigen specificity groups and MHC restriction were predicted for TRB CDR3 amino acid sequences with GLIPH2. To flag known CMV, EBV, HIV or tissue antigen associations, CDR3 amino acid sequences were matched against VDJdb and McPAS-TCR. Pre-ART, post-ART and control groups were compared with Wilcoxon signed-rank tests and Holm-Bonferroni correction. TCRdb retrieved this table from immuneACCESS and kept in-frame rearrangements only. Not all clones are present; in checked studies, unresolved V genes account for under half, and no reason is known for the remainder. From that table come the V and J calls and clone size; the DNA was used to work out D and trimming. This sample has 40,000 to 50,000 clones in its table, and approximately 94% of those were observed once. The top ten constitute approximately 2% of the sample.

Summary of the overall study and its limitations: ART initiation was associated with a significant increase in TRB diversity, but diversity stayed significantly below transplant donor controls even after long-term ART. No data were available on ART adherence, viral resistance or therapy changes, limiting inferences about post-ART repertoire changes. Because PBMC availability was limited, only the TCR beta chain was sequenced, with no alpha chain pairing. The samples were dated from the mid-2000s to the late 2010s, and the ART regimens that were used may be less effective than current ART regimens. Unsorted PBMC were profiled instead of sorted CD4+ and CD8+ T cells because pre-ART samples had limited cell numbers. At every time point, the repertoire was dominated by expanded TRB clones first identified before ART initiation, although this dominance fluctuated and, in many PLHIV, declined after ART. CDR3 length ranges in HIV repertoires were narrower than in controls, and network structure suggested an antigen-experienced repertoire with only a slight naive shift after ART.

To be included, a participant needed at least one PBMC sample from before ART initiation plus at least two post-ART samples. Every participant with HIV received treatment in the United States of America. Cryopreserved samples of about 0.95-10 million PBMC were thawed and washed before DNA extraction. At the time of the earliest PBMC sample, participants with HIV were aged between roughly 20 and 60 years. PBMC samples were contributed by each participant from 1-4 timepoints before ART initiation and 2-8 timepoints after ART initiation, with a median of 7 samples. Serial HIV viral load, CD4+ T-cell count, ART history and demographic data were obtained for every participant. A Qiagen kit on a QIAcube was used to extract genomic DNA from unsorted PBMC, with samples processed in batches of 12. As to this clone: The antigen it recognizes is unknown. The record has no base qualities; no much larger clone is one base away.

According to the germline V gene (reference sequence), CDR1 reads GTSNPN and CDR2 reads SVGIG. V drops 0 bases and J drops 7 bases, leaving 9 bases in between. The CDR3, from cysteine to phenylalanine, totals 13 residues. Here the CDR3 DNA is all that survives: 39 bases in frame from base 1. The source is a man aged 30 to 39 with HIV. The rearrangement joined TRBV30 to TRBJ1-4; possibly the D gene is TRBD1, per 5 matching bases. The specimen was unsorted PBMCs, collected roughly 9.5 years after starting antiretroviral therapy. For the CDR3, the sequence is CAWSVTGAEKLFF. The nucleotide sequence reads TGTGCCTGGAGTGTGACCGGGGCTGAAAAACTGTTTTTT.